A single sample gave rise to the 18 T cell receptor beta chains below, sequenced in a study of blood T cell repertoires in COVID-19. Using immunoSEQ multiplex PCR, the repertoire was profiled, and TCRdb retains in-frame clones only, with some absent. Here the sample spans about 150,000 clones, roughly four fifths being singletons. Sequencing input: peripheral blood. These receptors all come from an elderly man with acute or convalescent COVID-19.

The V gene is TRBV18, the J gene TRBJ2-1; 10 bases are shared with TRBD1. This CDR3 contains 15 residues. Germline values: CDR1 KGHSH, CDR2 LQKENI. Unmatched junction bases numbered 4, after V lost 1 base and J lost 7 bases. The CDR3 sequence: CASSPLTGGENEQFF. DNA for the CDR3: TGTGCCAGCTCACCACTGACAGGGGGCGAAAATGAGCAGTTCTTC.

The chain is built from TRBV3-1 (or the pseudogene TRBV3-2) and TRBJ2-5; 9 nucleotides agree with TRBD2. Looked up from germline, CDR1 is LGHDT and CDR2 is YNNKEL (reference sequence). CDR3 size: 16 residues. With 0 bases clipped from V and 5 bases from J, the junction kept 7 bases outside the gene matches. DNA for the CDR3: TGTGCCAGCAGCCAAGAGACGCTAGCGGGGTGGGAGACCCAGTACTTC. This gives the protein CASSQETLAGWETQYF.

This chain connects TRBV9 to TRBJ2-1; 10 bases fit TRBD2. This CDR3 has 15 residues. Germline V lookup: CDR1 SGDLS, CDR2 YYNGEE. V dropped 4 bases and J dropped 3; count of bases not matched to a gene: 4. The CDR3 loop is CASSLIAGGYNEQFF. CDR3 DNA sequence: TGTGCCAGCAGCCTCATAGCGGGGGGCTACAATGAGCAGTTCTTC.

This clone was seen ten or more times. The rearrangement links TRBV5-1 to TRBJ1-6; D is unresolved. Germline CDR1 reads SGHRS; CDR2 reads YFSETQ. This CDR3 is built from 15 residues. V was trimmed by 5 bases and J by 4 bases, leaving 13 bases between them. This CDR3 is CASSKEGGYNSPLHF. DNA for the CDR3: TGCGCCAGCAGTAAGGAGGGTGGGTATAATTCACCCCTCCACTTT.

The gene calls are TRBV13 and TRBJ1-1, with 7 bases that match TRBD1. The CDR3 is 15 residues long. V was clipped by 5 bases and J by 1 base; unmatched bases: 7. Per germline, CDR1 PRHDT and CDR2 FYEKMQ (reference sequence). The CDR3 reads CASSTKTGANTEAFF. In nucleotides, the CDR3 is TGTGCCAGCAGCACTAAAACAGGGGCGAACACTGAAGCTTTCTTT.

V is TRBV11-1 and J is TRBJ2-6; 8 bases align to TRBD1. From germline, CDR1 is SGHAT and CDR2 FQDESV (reference sequence). The J segment lost 4 bases and the V segment lost 7 bases, leaving 6 bases of the junction unmatched. The CDR3 is 15 residues long. The CDR3 protein is CASNIRGLGANVLTF. CDR3 DNA: TGTGCCAGCAACATCAGGGGGCTGGGGGCCAACGTCCTGACTTTC.

This chain uses TRBV6-5 with TRBJ1-2; a possible D gene is TRBD1 (6 bases). Germline lookup yields CDR1 MNHEY and CDR2 SVGAGI. The CDR3 consists of 14 residues. V lost 10 bases to trimming and J lost 4 bases, with 19 bases between them. The CDR3 here is CATRSGGGGYGYTF. In DNA, the CDR3 is TGTGCCACCCGCAGTGGGGGCGGTGGCTATGGCTACACCTTC.

In this sample, this clone turned up a few times. This chain uses TRBV7-2 with TRBJ1-2; 8 bases line up with TRBD1. The germline V gene encodes CDR1 SGHTA and CDR2 FQGNSA. CDR3 length: 15 amino acids. J gave up 7 bases and V 1 base, and 8 bases lay outside the gene matches. The CDR3 region has the DNA TGTGCCAGCAGCTTAGGCCCCCGACAGGGGACTGGCTACACCTTC. Its translation is CASSLGPRQGTGYTF.

The chain links TRBV25-1 to TRBJ1-5; D may be TRBD1 (5 bases). Per germline, CDR1 MGHDK and CDR2 SYGVNS. The CDR3 consists of 14 residues. Trimming stripped 10 bases from V and 0 bases from J, with 13 bases between. The CDR3 spells CATGGWDSNQPQHF. The DNA for the CDR3 is TGTGCCACCGGGGGGTGGGATAGCAATCAGCCCCAGCATTTT.

The gene calls are TRBV4-2 and TRBJ2-4, with 7 bases that match TRBD1. Trimming cost V 1 base and J 7 bases; bases outside gene matches: 7. Germline values: CDR1 LGHNA, CDR2 YNFKEQ. This CDR3 comprises 15 residues. The CDR3 region has the DNA TGTGCCAGCAGCCAAGGACAGGGTGGTAACAACATTCAGTACTTC. Its translation is CASSQGQGGNNIQYF.

This clone was counted between two and nine times. V gene TRBV18 combines with J gene TRBJ1-4, with 8 bases matching TRBD1. The CDR3 length is 15 residues. Per germline, CDR1 KGHSH and CDR2 LQKENI. Trimming cost V 0 bases and J 8 bases; bases outside gene matches: 5. This CDR3 reads CASSPPGQGAEKLFF. In nucleotides, the CDR3 is TGTGCCAGCTCACCACCAGGACAGGGCGCCGAAAAACTGTTTTTT.

This chain connects TRBV4-3 to TRBJ1-1, with D possibly being TRBD1 (6 bases). V lost 4 bases and J lost 4, with 13 bases in between. CDR3 size: 14 residues. From germline, CDR1 is LGHNA and CDR2 YSLEER. This CDR3 reads CASSLNTGFTEAFF. Written as DNA, the CDR3 is TGCGCCAGCAGCCTTAATACAGGGTTCACTGAAGCTTTCTTT.

In its sample, this clone was seen a few times. CDR3 in DNA: TGTGCCAGCAGTTTAGCGCGGGGAAGGGGCTACACCTTC. Its protein is CASSLARGRGYTF. The V gene is TRBV12-3 or TRBV12-4, the J gene TRBJ1-2; D unclear. The length of the CDR3 is 13 residues. The ends were cut back, 0 bases at V and 8 bases at J, with 10 bases in the middle.

The chain joins TRBV28 to TRBJ1-2, with 8 positions matching TRBD1. This CDR3 region has 14 residues. CDR1 MDHEN and CDR2 SYDVKM come from the germline V gene. V shed 5 bases and J 7 bases; nucleotides not matched to a gene: 9. The CDR3 reads CASSAGQGVFGYTF. The CDR3, as DNA: TGTGCCAGCAGTGCCGGACAGGGAGTTTTTGGCTACACCTTC.

The chain is built from TRBV6-4 and TRBJ2-2, with a weak D call TRBD2 (5 bases). The CDR3 length is 14 residues. From germline, CDR1 is MRHNA and CDR2 SNTAGT. The ends were cut back, 8 bases at V and 5 bases at J, with 15 bases in the middle. The CDR3 DNA sequence: TGTGCCAGCGAGGGCGTACGAGGAACCGGGGAGCTGTTTTTT. Protein: CASEGVRGTGELFF.

The rearrangement uses TRBV5-4 and TRBJ2-7, with 7 bases lining up with TRBD1. The germline V gene encodes CDR1 SGHNT and CDR2 YYREEE (reference sequence). The CDR3 covers 15 residues. V trimming: 1 base; J trimming: 2 bases; junction bases outside the gene matches: 6. CDR3 loop: CASSLNLDRAYEQYF. CDR3 coding DNA: TGTGCCAGCAGCTTGAACCTAGACAGGGCCTACGAGCAGTACTTC.

The V call is TRBV27, the J call TRBJ1-2; D may be TRBD1 (6 bases). Germline V gives CDR1 MNHEY, CDR2 SMNVEV (reference sequence). CDR3 length: 14 amino acids. Trimming removed 1 base at V and 6 bases at J, with 12 bases between. In nucleotides, the CDR3 is TGTGCCAGCAGTTTATTGACAGGTATCCATGGCTACACCTTC. This translates into CASSLLTGIHGYTF.

The chain is built from TRBV5-8 and TRBJ1-5; TRBD1 matches at 9 bases. The ends lost 7 bases at V and 3 bases at J; junction bases unmatched: 2. The CDR3 spans 13 residues. CDR1 SGHTS and CDR2 YDEGEE come from the germline V gene. The CDR3 DNA follows: TGTGCCAGCGGACAGGGGAACAATCAGCCCCAGCATTTT. This encodes CASGQGNNQPQHF.